Here is one TCR beta chain with its context. Its cognate antigen is unknown. The sample originates from a study of shared clonotypes between healthy human individuals. In the authors' workflow: Sequence data from immunoSEQ were junction-only and lacked quality scores; consequently, filtering differed. TCRdb's copy holds only in-frame clones and misses some; the assay was immunoSEQ multiplex PCR. V and J calls and clone size are given by that table; D and trimming were obtained from the DNA. The table lists a few million clones, around 95% of them singletons. Points from the study as a whole: Non-shared clonotypes had lower generation probabilities than those shared by all four donors. Clonotype sharing across a few donors was observed for around 5% of naive CD4 clonotypes.

This CDR3 contains 14 residues. Germline-derived CDR1 and CDR2 are SGHAT and FQNNGV. V lost 1 base, J lost 0 bases, and 6 bases lay in between. The gene calls are TRBV11-2 and TRBJ1-2; D gene uncertain. The clonotype was recovered from a man younger than 35 in good health. Specimen: naive CD4+ T cells sorted from blood. As for subset: CD45RA+ positively selected. CDR3 sequence: CASSLVMANYGYTF. DNA of the CDR3: TGTGCCAGCAGCTTAGTGATGGCTAACTATGGCTACACCTTC.